These T cell receptor beta chains were read from a single sample in a study of blood T cell repertoires in COVID-19. Assay: immunoSEQ multiplex PCR; the TCRdb copy retains only in-frame clones and omits some. In the table there are tens of thousands of clones, about 85% of which are singletons. The sample was peripheral blood. These receptor sequences come from a woman aged 45 to 65 with active or convalescent COVID-19. CDR3s include the opening cysteine and the closing phenylalanine or tryptophan. Each record gives: V gene, D gene, J gene, clone size, CDR3 length, CDR3 protein, CDR3 DNA. A D gene is named only where the DNA matches it firmly. Size values are once, few and many counts, or a class for expanded clones, and some rows have none.

>TRBV7-9|.|TRBJ1-1|once|13
CASSFASYTEAFF
TGTGCCAGCAGCTTCGCGTCATACACTGAAGCTTTCTTT
>TRBV11-3|TRBD2|TRBJ2-3|.|16
CASSLASGGGSDTQYF
TGTGCCAGCAGCTTGGCTAGCGGGGGGGGATCAGATACGCAGTATTTT
>TRBV5-5|.|TRBJ1-2|.|14
CASSATGGFYGYTF
TGTGCCAGCAGCGCGACGGGGGGTTTCTATGGCTACACCTTC
>TRBV4-1|TRBD1|TRBJ2-7|few|15
CASSPTGTGPSEQYF
TGCGCCAGCAGCCCAACCGGGACAGGGCCCAGCGAGCAGTACTTC
>TRBV15|.|TRBJ1-1|.|16
CATSTMSPVRGTEAFF
TGTGCCACCAGCACAATGAGCCCCGTGAGGGGGACTGAAGCTTTCTTT
>TRBV5-1|.|TRBJ2-1|.|11
CASSLDSEQFF
TGCGCCAGCAGCTTGGACAGTGAGCAGTTCTTC
>TRBV7-3|TRBD2|TRBJ2-7|.|15
CASRQTGTSVFEQYF
TGTGCCAGCAGGCAGACCGGGACTAGCGTCTTCGAGCAGTACTTC
>TRBV5-1|TRBD1|TRBJ2-1|.|14
CASSLGQGVNEQFF
TGCGCCAGCAGCTTGGGCCAGGGGGTTAATGAGCAGTTCTTC
>TRBV18|TRBD1|TRBJ2-1|.|13
CASSGQVVNEQFF
TGTGCCAGCTCGGGACAGGTCGTCAATGAGCAGTTCTTC
>TRBV3-1/TRBV3-2|.|TRBJ1-2|.|16
CASSQAGGQKSHGYTF
TGTGCCAGCAGCCAAGCTGGGGGACAAAAATCGCATGGCTACACCTTC
>TRBV6-5|.|TRBJ1-1|.|15
CASSYPGVAHTEAFF
TGTGCCAGCAGTTACCCGGGTGTGGCTCACACTGAAGCTTTCTTT
>TRBV7-9|.|TRBJ1-2|few|14
CASSLEGDGYGYTF
TGTGCCAGCAGCTTAGAGGGGGATGGCTATGGCTACACCTTC
>TRBV21-1|.|TRBJ2-1|.|13
CASSKEQGNEQFF
TGTGCCAGCAGCAAAGAGCAGGGTAATGAGCAGTTCTTC
>TRBV9|.|TRBJ2-6|.|15
CASSTGHSGANVLTF
TGTGCCAGCAGCACTGGACACTCTGGGGCCAACGTCCTGACTTTC
>TRBV10-3|TRBD1|TRBJ1-1|.|15
CAISDRQGENTEAFF
TGTGCCATCAGTGACCGACAGGGGGAGAACACTGAAGCTTTCTTT
>TRBV10-1|.|TRBJ2-3|once|14
CASSRTHFTDTQYF
TGCGCCAGCTCCCGGACTCATTTCACAGATACGCAGTATTTT
>TRBV4-3|.|TRBJ1-1|.|14
CASSQVSGNTEAFF
TGCGCCAGCAGCCAAGTCTCAGGGAACACTGAAGCTTTCTTT
>TRBV12-3/TRBV12-4|TRBD1|TRBJ1-2|.|12
CASSLGTGGNTF
TGTGCCAGCAGTTTAGGGACAGGGGGTAACACCTTC
>TRBV7-2|TRBD2|TRBJ2-3|.|17
CASSRTSGGASTDTQYF
TGTGCCAGCAGCCGGACTAGCGGGGGAGCTAGCACAGATACGCAGTATTTT
>TRBV23-1|.|TRBJ1-1|.|13
CASSHDSHTEAFF
TGCGCCAGCAGTCACGACAGTCACACTGAAGCTTTCTTT
>TRBV3-1/TRBV3-2|TRBD1|TRBJ1-1|.|16
CASSQASGGTGTEAFF
TGTGCCAGCAGCCAAGCTTCAGGGGGCACGGGTACTGAAGCTTTCTTT
>TRBV6-2/TRBV6-3|TRBD1|TRBJ1-1|.|14
CASSARTGEAEAFF
TGTGCCAGCAGTGCCCGAACAGGGGAAGCTGAAGCTTTCTTT
>TRBV6-5|TRBD1|TRBJ1-1|.|15
CASSSDHRGKPEAFF
TGTGCCAGCAGTTCAGACCACAGGGGAAAGCCTGAAGCTTTCTTT
>TRBV7-8|TRBD1|TRBJ2-7|.|15
CASSPDRGPGDEQYF
TGTGCCAGCAGCCCGGACAGGGGGCCGGGAGATGAGCAGTACTTC
>TRBV28|.|TRBJ1-2|.|14
CASSFSGQSYGYTF
TGTGCCAGCAGTTTCAGCGGGCAGTCCTATGGCTACACCTTC
>TRBV11-2|TRBD1|TRBJ1-2|.|15
CASSLETGVGYGYTF
TGTGCCAGCAGCTTGGAGACAGGGGTGGGCTATGGCTACACCTTC
>TRBV4-3|.|TRBJ1-3|.|18
CASSQETVSDLSGNTIYF
TGCGCCAGCAGCCAAGAAACGGTTAGCGACCTCTCTGGAAACACCATATATTTT
>TRBV3-1/TRBV3-2|TRBD2|TRBJ2-7|.|17
CASSQEYFGGGTYEQYF
TGTGCCAGCAGCCAAGAATATTTCGGGGGGGGGACCTACGAGCAGTACTTC
>TRBV7-9|TRBD1|TRBJ1-3|many|16
CASSLAGQYSGNTIYF
TGTGCCAGCAGCTTAGCGGGACAGTACTCTGGAAACACCATATATTTT
>TRBV9|TRBD1|TRBJ1-4|.|18
CASSVGLRLQGDNEKLFF
TGTGCCAGCAGCGTAGGGTTAAGACTACAGGGGGATAATGAAAAACTGTTTTTT
>TRBV7-3|.|TRBJ2-2|.|16
CASSLFDSRNTGELFF
TGTGCCAGCAGCTTATTCGACAGCCGTAACACCGGGGAGCTGTTTTTT
>TRBV3-1/TRBV3-2|.|TRBJ1-1|once|16
CASSQFGGGLGTEAFF
TGTGCCAGCAGCCAATTTGGCGGGGGGTTAGGCACTGAAGCTTTCTTT
>TRBV18|TRBD1|TRBJ2-1|.|14
CASSPHRGANEQFF
TGTGCCAGCTCACCCCACAGGGGCGCCAATGAGCAGTTCTTC
>TRBV19|.|TRBJ1-2|.|14
CASSSPRRDYGYTF
TGTGCCAGTTCATCTCCGAGGCGGGACTATGGCTACACCTTC
>TRBV6-5|TRBD1|TRBJ2-6|.|15
CASRGQGSGANVLTF
TGTGCCAGCAGAGGACAGGGCTCTGGGGCCAACGTCCTGACTTTC
>TRBV6-5|TRBD1|TRBJ2-1|.|15
CASSYRDRQYNEQFF
TGTGCCAGCAGTTACCGGGACAGGCAGTACAATGAGCAGTTCTTC
>TRBV5-1|.|TRBJ2-3|once|14
CASSSETDTDTQYF
TGCGCCAGCAGCTCAGAGACAGACACAGATACGCAGTATTTT
>TRBV3-1/TRBV3-2|.|TRBJ1-2|.|16
CASKEQPQGFSYGYTF
TGTGCCAGCAAAGAGCAACCGCAGGGATTTAGCTATGGCTACACCTTC
>TRBV4-3|TRBD2|TRBJ2-7|.|15
CASSQDASGGYEQYF
TGCGCCAGCAGCCAAGATGCTAGCGGGGGCTACGAGCAGTACTTC
>TRBV30|TRBD1|TRBJ2-3|few|20
CAWSVGGLGRGMVSTDTQYF
TGTGCCTGGAGTGTTGGAGGATTGGGCAGGGGGATGGTTAGCACAGATACGCAGTATTTT
>TRBV7-2|.|TRBJ2-5|.|13
CASSSQGKETQYF
TGTGCCAGCAGCTCCCAGGGGAAAGAGACCCAGTACTTC
>TRBV3-1/TRBV3-2|.|TRBJ1-2|once|15
CASSQDRAGFYGYTF
TGTGCCAGCAGCCAAGATCGGGCGGGGTTCTATGGCTACACCTTC
>TRBV9|.|TRBJ1-4|.|16
CASSVAPGSVGEKLFF
TGTGCCAGCAGCGTAGCTCCGGGGTCAGTTGGGGAAAAACTGTTTTTT
>TRBV25-1|.|TRBJ1-2|.|12
CASIGDMEGYTF
TGTGCCAGCATTGGGGACATGGAGGGCTACACCTTC
>TRBV19|TRBD1|TRBJ1-1|few|14
CASSGQVLSTEAFF
TGTGCCAGCTCGGGACAGGTTTTGTCCACTGAAGCTTTCTTT
>TRBV6-5|.|TRBJ1-4|.|13
CASSWGRVEKLFF
TGTGCCAGCAGCTGGGGGAGGGTTGAAAAACTGTTTTTT
>TRBV6-5|TRBD1|TRBJ1-5|few|15
CASRRDRGSNQPQHF
TGTGCCAGCAGAAGGGACAGGGGGTCCAATCAGCCCCAGCATTTT
>TRBV14|TRBD1|TRBJ1-2|.|16
CASSRETQGAFSGYTF
TGTGCCAGCAGCCGAGAGACACAGGGGGCCTTCTCTGGCTACACCTTC
>TRBV27|TRBD1|TRBJ1-2|.|15
CASSIRGQGGFGYTF
TGTGCCAGCAGCATAAGAGGACAGGGAGGATTTGGCTACACCTTC
>TRBV7-3|TRBD2|TRBJ2-5|.|15
CASSRSGGASETQYF
TGTGCCAGCAGCCGCAGCGGGGGGGCCTCAGAGACCCAGTACTTC
>TRBV7-8|TRBD1|TRBJ1-1|.|11
CASSLGQGQLF
TGTGCCAGCAGCTTGGGACAGGGGCAGCTCTTT